Below, 7 T cell receptor beta chains from the same sample are listed, as sequenced in a study of T cells in localized non-small cell lung cancer. Repertoires were generated with immunoSEQ multiplex PCR, while TCRdb's copy carries only in-frame clones and drops some. In the table there are nearly 3,500 clones, around 20% of which are singletons. The specimen was lung tumor tissue, collected before any cancer treatment. The receptors here all came from a woman aged 40-69 years with stage III squamous cell lung carcinoma.

This clone was observed a handful of times. J is TRBJ2-6 and V is TRBV11-3, with D perhaps being TRBD1 or TRBD2 (5 bases each). The CDR3 spans 18 residues. Germline V gives CDR1 SGHNT, CDR2 YENEEA. The V and J ends lost 5 bases and 0 bases respectively, with 17 bases between them. The CDR3: CASSPGPTTSSGANVLTF. CDR3 nucleotide sequence: TGTGCCAGCAGCCCGGGACCTACAACGTCCTCTGGGGCCAACGTCCTGACTTTC.

This clone is medium-sized (0.01 to 0.1%) in the sample. This rearrangement joins TRBV6-8 to TRBJ1-1; TRBD1 aligns across 7 bases. V was pared by 7 bases and J by 3 bases, with 11 bases of the junction left unmatched. CDR3 length equals 15 residues. The germline V gene has CDR1 MNHGY and CDR2 SAAAGT. DNA of the CDR3: TGTGCCAGCAACCACCCACAGGGGCAACACACTGAAGCTTTCTTT. Translating gives CASNHPQGQHTEAFF.

The V gene is TRBV11-3, the J gene TRBJ2-6; the D is unclear. Germline values: CDR1 SGHNT, CDR2 YENEEA. V dropped 4 bases and J dropped 0 bases, with 7 bases sitting between them. The CDR3 length is 15 residues. The CDR3, as DNA: TGTGCCAGCAGCTCGTGGAGCTCTGGGGCCAACGTCCTGACTTTC. Its translation: CASSSWSSGANVLTF.

The chain uses TRBV28 and TRBJ2-1; 7 bases map to TRBD1. Trimming cost V 5 bases and J 2 bases; bases outside gene matches: 9. Germline CDR1 is MDHEN and CDR2 is SYDVKM. This CDR3 contains 16 residues. CDR3 sequence: CASSTHRGPAYNEQFF. For the CDR3, the DNA is TGTGCCAGCAGTACCCACAGGGGCCCGGCCTACAATGAGCAGTTCTTC. Full variable domain (missing parts from reference TRBV28 and TRBJ2-1): DVKVTQSSRYLVKRTGEKVFLECVQDMDHENMFWYRQDPGLGLRLIYFSYDVKMKEKGDIPEGYSVSREKKERFSLILESASTNQTSMYLCASSTHRGPAYNEQFFGPGTRLTVL.

This clone has just a few counts. This chain links TRBV6-8 with TRBJ2-3; 7 bases align to TRBD2. The CDR3 totals 16 residues. Trimming removed 5 bases from V and 2 bases from J; junction bases left unmatched: 10. Germline CDR1 is MNHGY and CDR2 is SAAAGT. The CDR3 is CASSPTSAKVTDTQYF. CDR3 bases: TGTGCCAGCAGTCCTACTAGCGCCAAAGTCACAGATACGCAGTATTTT.

This clone is deemed medium-sized. This chain's CDR3 is CASSRRRPASNTEAFF. In nucleotides, the CDR3 is TGTGCCAGCAGTCGACGACGACCCGCTTCAAACACTGAAGCTTTCTTT. This chain connects TRBV6-8 to TRBJ1-1; D gene ambiguous. V shed 5 bases and J shed 2 bases, with 18 bases lying between them. Per germline, CDR1 MNHGY and CDR2 SAAAGT. The CDR3 is 16 residues long.

This clone rates as medium-sized. CDR3 nucleotides: TGTGCCAGCAGTGACCCCCCGGGCTCGCCTGGGGTGGATGAGCAGTTCTTC. Amino acids: CASSDPPGSPGVDEQFF. V is TRBV6-8 and J is TRBJ2-1; D call uncertain. Trimming shortened V by 5 bases and J by 8 bases, and 25 bases separated the two germline ends. CDR3 length: 17 residues. Germline V lookup: CDR1 MNHGY, CDR2 SAAAGT.